This TCR beta chain was captured by sequencing in a study of blood T cell repertoires in COVID-19. In the study overall: There were acute and convalescent COVID-19 samples, and they came from the United States, Italy and Spain.

Trimming left V 4 bases short and J 0 bases short, with 13 bases between. The CDR3 has 15 residues. CDR1 and CDR2 from the germline V gene are MNHNY and SVGAGI (reference sequence). Original processing notes: Reference gene primer amplification yielded estimated nucleated cell counts. Clones were sequenced by immunoSEQ multiplex PCR, and TCRdb holds only the in-frame ones, with some missing. V, J and clone size were drawn from that table, and D and trimming were deduced from the DNA. The data show around 100,000 clones, 70% to 90% seen once. Material: peripheral blood. The receptor's source is a man older than 75 with acute or convalescent COVID-19. The chain combines TRBV6-6 with TRBJ2-7; a possible D gene is TRBD2 (5 bases). CDR3 DNA: TGTGCCAGCAGTTCCCCCGCGGGTGGCTCCTACGAGCAGTACTTC. It translates to CASSSPAGGSYEQYF.